The source of this T cell receptor beta chain is a study of OX40 agonist ivuxolimab in advanced cancers. Study-wide context: Ivuxolimab was a fully human IgG2 agonistic monoclonal antibody targeting the costimulatory receptor OX40 (CD134). Intravenous ivuxolimab was administered to patients every 2 weeks at six dose levels: 0.01, 0.1, 0.3, 1.5, 3 and 10 mg/kg. Among the roughly 52 dose-escalation patients, approximately 20 had hepatocellular carcinoma, roughly 15 melanoma, 9 renal cell carcinoma and 9 head and neck cancer. In the dose-escalation cohort, around 80% of patients were male, and the mean age was roughly 56 years with a range of roughly 23 to 79. Prior anti-PD-1, anti-PD-L1 or anti-CTLA-4 therapy was permitted, and approximately 42% of dose-escalation patients had received checkpoint inhibitors. Three dose-escalation patients achieved partial responses, one with hepatocellular carcinoma and two with cutaneous melanoma. Peripheral TCRbeta sequencing was intended to test whether TCR sequence diversity was altered and clonal T-cell expansion was caused by ivuxolimab. The paper covers the monotherapy dose-escalation part of the phase I ivuxolimab trial, which included N of about 50 patients.

Genomic DNA was isolated from the sorted cells so that the TCRbeta CDR3 region could be sequenced. The immunoSEQ Assay was used to sequence the TCRbeta CDR3 regions. The immuneACCESS repertoire file appears here via TCRdb, limited to in-frame rearrangements. These files lack a portion of the clones; in checked studies, under half of the deficit traces to unresolved V genes, and the cause of the others is not known. Present in this sample are tens of thousands of clones, around 86% of which were seen just once. The ten largest clones capture around 0.5% of the sample. The study at large found these results: Clonal expansion of both CD4+ and CD8+ blood T cells was observed from baseline to week 6 at doses 0.1 to 3.0 mg/kg. Partial responders in the 0.1-3.0 mg/kg groups had among the lowest normalized peripheral clonal expansion, especially among CD8+ T cells. The antigen specificity of the clonally expanded peripheral T cells was not determined. Low levels of normalized T-cell clonal expansion were also seen in some patients who did not respond. After ivuxolimab, CD8+ T cells had more expanded clones than CD4+ T cells on average.

For this clone: What antigen it recognizes has not been identified. Qualities for individual bases were not recorded, and no much larger clone is one base off.

The trial excluded patients who had a history of autoimmune disease or were on systemic immunosuppression. In every dose cohort, peripheral blood was drawn for TCR sequencing at baseline, cycle 4 day 1, and cycle 7 day 1. Samples came from an open-label, multicenter, first-in-human phase I dose-escalation trial of ivuxolimab. The trial enrolled adults with locally advanced or metastatic head and neck squamous cell, hepatocellular, melanoma or renal cell carcinoma. Before TCR sequencing, CD4+ T cells and CD8+ T cells from peripheral blood were sorted into separate populations. The sequencing here drew on CD4+ or CD8+ T cells sorted from blood, taken in a trial of the OX40 agonist ivuxolimab. The receptor comes from an adult with an advanced solid tumor such as melanoma, head and neck, liver or kidney cancer.

The CDR3 is CASSFDRAGGNTIYF. DNA sequence: TGCGCCAGCAGCTTCGACAGGGCTGGAGGAAACACCATATATTTT. The chain is made from TRBV5-1 and TRBJ1-3; TRBD1 agrees with 7 junctional bases. Relative to germline, V is missing 2 bases and J is missing 4 bases, with 6 bases of the junction outside any gene match. The CDR3 runs 15 residues from the cysteine to the phenylalanine. Of the read, only the CDR3 DNA is kept; its 45 bases are in frame from base 1. CDR1 and CDR2 (SGHRS, YFSETQ) derive from the germline V gene.